The clone carrying this T cell receptor (beta chain) appeared a single time. The data were taken from a study of blood T cell repertoires in COVID-19. Only in-frame clones appear in the TCRdb table, and some are missing; sequencing was by immunoSEQ multiplex PCR. The sample includes some 300,000 clones, about 91% seen only once; the top ten take 9.5%. V lost 2 bases and J lost 0, with 10 bases in between. This CDR3 has 15 residues. CDR1 is SGHTA and CDR2 is FQGTGA in the germline V gene. Participants' reported clinical history set cohort assignment. This chain joins TRBV7-3 and TRBJ1-1; TRBD1 is a possible D gene (5 bases). The clonotype comes from a woman aged 35 to 49 who had recovered from COVID-19. The material sequenced was PBMCs or T cells enriched from blood (not recorded which). The CDR3 spells CASSLWGTLNTEAFF. CDR3 nucleotides: TGTGCCAGCAGCTTATGGGGCACCTTGAACACTGAAGCTTTCTTT.